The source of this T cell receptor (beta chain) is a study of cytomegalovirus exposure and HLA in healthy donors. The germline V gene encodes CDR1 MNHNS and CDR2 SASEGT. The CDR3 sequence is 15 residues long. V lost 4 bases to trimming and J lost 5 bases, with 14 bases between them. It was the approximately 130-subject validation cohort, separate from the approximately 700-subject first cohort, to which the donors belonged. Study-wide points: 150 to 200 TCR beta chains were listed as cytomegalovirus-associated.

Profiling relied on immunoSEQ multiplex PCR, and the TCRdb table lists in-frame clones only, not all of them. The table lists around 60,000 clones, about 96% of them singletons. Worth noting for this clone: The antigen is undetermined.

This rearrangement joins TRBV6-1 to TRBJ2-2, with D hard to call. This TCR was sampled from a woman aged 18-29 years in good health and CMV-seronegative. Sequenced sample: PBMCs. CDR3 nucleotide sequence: TGTGCCAGCAGTGTTGAGCCCCCGAGGACCGGGGAGCTGTTTTTT. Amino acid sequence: CASSVEPPRTGELFF.